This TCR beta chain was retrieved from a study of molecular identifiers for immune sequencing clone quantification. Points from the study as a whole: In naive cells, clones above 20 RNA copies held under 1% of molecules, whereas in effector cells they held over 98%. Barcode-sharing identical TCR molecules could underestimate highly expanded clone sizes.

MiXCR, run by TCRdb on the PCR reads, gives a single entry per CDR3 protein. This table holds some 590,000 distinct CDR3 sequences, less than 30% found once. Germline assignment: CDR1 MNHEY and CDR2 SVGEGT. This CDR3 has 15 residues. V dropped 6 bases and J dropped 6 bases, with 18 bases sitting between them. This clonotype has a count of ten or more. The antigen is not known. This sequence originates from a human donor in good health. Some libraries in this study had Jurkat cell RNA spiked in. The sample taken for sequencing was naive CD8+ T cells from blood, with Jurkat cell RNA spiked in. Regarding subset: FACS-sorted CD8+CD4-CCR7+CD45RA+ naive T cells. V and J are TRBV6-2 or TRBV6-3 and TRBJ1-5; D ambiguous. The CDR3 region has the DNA TGTGCCAGCAGGTCATTGCAAACCCCCGTTCAGCCCCAGCATTTT. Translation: CASRSLQTPVQPQHF.